One sample yielded the 16 T cell receptor beta chains listed below, sequenced in a study of shared clonotypes between healthy human individuals (TCRdb year 2020). The method was the immunoSEQ multiplex PCR assay. The source is immuneACCESS, and TCRdb retained only in-frame sequences with V and J called. Part of the clones is not carried over; for the studies checked, unresolved V genes explain less than half of this, and the remainder is unexplained. Counted in this sample were 550,000 to 850,000 clones; approximately 79% of them appeared once. The ten top clones hold 1.5% to 2% of the sample. Sequenced: memory CD4+ T cells sorted from blood. This specimen's cell subset or site label, per the study, means: CD45RA-negative fraction. The receptors shown here come from a woman aged 30 to 39 in good health.

V usage is TRBV28 and J usage is TRBJ1-3, with unresolved D. Germline assignment: CDR1 MDHEN and CDR2 SYDVKM. V gave up 3 bases and J gave up 0 bases, with 15 bases separating them. CDR3 size: 17 residues. The CDR3 sequence: CASSFGPVRRSGNTIYF. The CDR3 coding sequence is TGTGCCAGCAGTTTTGGTCCCGTCCGGCGCTCTGGAAACACCATATATTTT. Full variable domain (outside the CDR3, taken from reference TRBV28 and TRBJ1-3): DVKVTQSSRYLVKRTGEKVFLECVQDMDHENMFWYRQDPGLGLRLIYFSYDVKMKEKGDIPEGYSVSREKKERFSLILESASTNQTSMYLCASSFGPVRRSGNTIYFGEGSWLTVV.

The chain combines TRBV5-1 with TRBJ1-2, with D unresolved. Between the trimmed V and J ends, which lost 2 bases and 5 bases, there was a span of 13 bases. This CDR3 comprises 14 residues. Per germline, CDR1 SGHRS and CDR2 YFSETQ. The CDR3 here is CASSFEGKLYGYTF. DNA for the CDR3: TGCGCCAGCAGCTTTGAGGGCAAATTATATGGCTACACCTTC.

This clone was observed many times. The gene calls are TRBV5-6 and TRBJ2-3; D unresolved. This CDR3 is 14 amino acids long. Trimming removed 1 base from V and 4 bases from J, with 10 bases in between. The V gene's germline CDR1 is SGHDT and CDR2 YYEEEE. The CDR3 reads CASSLMGVPDTQYF. The CDR3 coding sequence is TGTGCCAGCAGCTTGATGGGCGTTCCAGATACGCAGTATTTT.

The CDR3, as DNA: TGTGCCAGTAGTATGGGGGAGGGCCGGTACGAGCAGTACTTC. This sequence encodes CASSMGEGRYEQYF. The rearrangement joins TRBV19 to TRBJ2-7; 7 positions agree with TRBD2. J gave up 4 bases and V 3 bases, and 6 bases lay outside the gene matches. The CDR3 consists of 14 residues. Per the germline V gene, CDR1 is LNHDA and CDR2 is SQIVND (reference sequence).

This clone was recorded only once. The DNA for the CDR3 is TGTGCCAGCTTGAAACAGGGAATCTACGAGCAGTACTTC. Protein: CASLKQGIYEQYF. The chain is built from TRBV6-5 and TRBJ2-7; perhaps TRBD1 as D (6 bases). V was clipped by 8 bases and J by 3 bases, with 14 bases between them. The CDR3 contains 13 residues. CDR1 and CDR2 (germline): MNHEY, SVGAGI.

The chain uses TRBV6-1 and TRBJ2-7, with D hard to call. The CDR3 sequence is 13 residues long. CDR1 MNHNS and CDR2 SASEGT come from the germline V gene. V was shortened by 3 bases and J by 2 bases, with 8 bases between the two germline ends. CDR3 residues: CASSESFTYEQYF. CDR3 DNA sequence: TGTGCCAGCAGTGAGTCTTTCACCTACGAGCAGTACTTC.

This clone was picked up a small number of times. This rearrangement joins TRBV7-9 to TRBJ2-3; D perhaps matches TRBD2 (6 bases). This CDR3 spans 13 amino acids. V lost 3 bases, J lost 5 bases, and 9 bases lay in between. Per the germline V gene, CDR1 is SEHNR and CDR2 is FQNEAQ (reference sequence). The CDR3 loop reads CASSFGGGDTQYF. CDR3 DNA sequence: TGTGCCAGCAGCTTCGGGGGTGGAGATACGCAGTATTTT. The whole variable domain, filled in from reference TRBV7-9 and TRBJ2-3, reads DTGVSQNPRHKITKRGQNVTFRCDPISEHNRLYWYRQTLGQGPEFLTYFQNEAQLEKSRLLSDRFSAERPKGSFSTLEIQRTEQGDSAMYLCASSFGGGDTQYFGPGTRLTVL.

The DNA of the CDR3 is TGTGCCAGCAGCCGAAGACCGGGGAGCTATAATTCACCCCTCCACTTT. It encodes CASSRRPGSYNSPLHF. The chain couples TRBV5-6 to TRBJ1-6, with unresolved D. V was cut by 4 bases and J by 3 bases, with 14 bases left in between. The CDR3 is 16 residues long. CDR1 and CDR2 from the germline V gene are SGHDT and YYEEEE.

The rearrangement joins TRBV7-9 to TRBJ2-1; D is undetermined. This CDR3 contains 15 residues. V was clipped by 8 bases and J by 0 bases, with 14 bases between them. Germline V gene data show CDR1 as SEHNR and CDR2 as FQNEAQ (reference sequence). The CDR3 here is CASAAYWSSYNEQFF. The CDR3 DNA reads TGTGCCAGCGCGGCGTACTGGAGCTCCTACAATGAGCAGTTCTTC.

The CDR3 region is CSVGGLAGSYEQYF. The CDR3 bases are TGCAGCGTGGGGGGACTAGCGGGTTCCTACGAGCAGTACTTC. The V call is TRBV29-1, the J call TRBJ2-7; 12 positions match TRBD2. The CDR3 spans 14 residues. Germline values: CDR1 SQVTM, CDR2 ANQGSEA. The trim removed 6 bases at V and 1 base at J, leaving 4 bases unmatched.

This chain uses TRBV28 with TRBJ2-7; possibly TRBD2 for D (6 bases). The CDR3 loop spans 15 amino acids. Between the trimmed V and J ends, which lost 7 bases and 6 bases, there was a span of 22 bases. The germline gives CDR1 MDHEN, CDR2 SYDVKM. As DNA, the CDR3 is TGTGCCAGCAAGTCCCTCGCTTCGGGAGATCTCGAGCAGTACTTC. Translation: CASKSLASGDLEQYF.

This clone was observed a single time. This chain links TRBV5-1 with TRBJ2-2; D gene uncertain. Germline-derived CDR1 and CDR2 are SGHRS and YFSETQ. V lost 1 base and J lost 6, with 7 bases in between. The CDR3 covers 13 residues. DNA for the CDR3: TGCGCCAGCAGCTTGAACCTGGCCGGGGAGCTGTTTTTT. Protein product: CASSLNLAGELFF.

Remarks on this clone: It may be a read error: a sequence one base away is much more abundant. The V gene is TRBV2, the J gene TRBJ2-7; no clear D. The V and J ends lost 5 bases and 1 base respectively, with 3 bases between them. CDR1 is SNHLY and CDR2 is FYNNEI in the germline V gene. The CDR3 covers 11 residues. DNA of the CDR3: TGTGCCAGCAGTCGGTCCTACGAGCAGTACTTC. It yields the protein CASSRSYEQYF.

The chain has TRBV2 and TRBJ1-1; tentative D call: TRBD1 (6 bases). The CDR3 has 12 amino acids. V was clipped by 3 bases and J by 10 bases, with 12 bases between them. CDR1 and CDR2 (germline): SNHLY, FYNNEI. The CDR3 DNA sequence: TGTGCCAGCAGTGACTACAGGGTAGGAGCTTTCTTT. As protein: CASSDYRVGAFF.

The chain carries TRBV2 and TRBJ2-7, with D unresolved. V was cut by 7 bases and J by 1 base, with 14 bases left in between. Looked up from germline, CDR1 is SNHLY and CDR2 is FYNNEI. The CDR3 is 14 residues long. Written as DNA, the CDR3 is TGTGCCAGCAAAGCAGTCCATAATTCCTACGAGCAGTACTTC. Its protein is CASKAVHNSYEQYF.

The V call is TRBV25-1, the J call TRBJ1-3; D is ambiguous. The germline V gene encodes CDR1 MGHDK and CDR2 SYGVNS. The CDR3 totals 12 residues. Trimming removed 6 bases at V and 8 bases at J, with 11 bases between. CDR3 DNA: TGTGCCAGCAGCCCCCGCGAGGACACCATATATTTT. Protein sequence: CASSPREDTIYF.